Listed below are T cell receptor beta chains from one sample, sequenced in a study of blood T cells in healthy people across ages. TCRdb re-called the 5' RACE reads through MiXCR, storing one row per CDR3 protein. The sample records some 1.8 million distinct CDR3 sequences, roughly two fifths being singletons. Sequencing was carried out using blood. These receptors came from a human donor in good health. The CDR3 runs from the conserved cysteine through the conserved F or W. Each record gives: J gene, D gene, CDR3 length, V gene, clone size, CDR3 DNA, CDR3 protein. A D gene is named only where the DNA matches it firmly. Clone size is given for some rows only: seen once, a few or many times, or a class if the clone is expanded.

TRBJ2-3 | . | 15 | TRBV6-1 | . | TGTGCCAGCAATCAGTTCGGGGCGGGAATAGATACGCAGTATTTT | CASNQFGAGIDTQYF
TRBJ2-3 | TRBD2 | 14 | TRBV29-1 | few | TGCAGCGTCGCCTCTAGCGGGCGATGGGATACGCAGTATTTT | CSVASSGRWDTQYF
TRBJ2-7 | . | 11 | TRBV5-1 | many | TGCGCCAGCAGCTCGGGACCCGAGCAGTACTTC | CASSSGPEQYF
TRBJ1-2 | . | 16 | TRBV6-2/TRBV6-3 | . | TGTGCCAGCACAAACCCACAGGGAATAGTCGCCGATGGCTACACCTTC | CASTNPQGIVADGYTF
TRBJ1-1 | . | 15 | TRBV7-9 | few | TGTGCCAGCAGCTTAGTCTTAGGGGGAAGCACTGAAGCTTTCTTT | CASSLVLGGSTEAFF
TRBJ1-2 | TRBD1 | 15 | TRBV4-3 | . | TGCGCCAGCAGCCAAGAAGGGACAGGGCTATCGGGCTACACCTTC | CASSQEGTGLSGYTF
TRBJ2-3 | . | 15 | TRBV7-9 | . | TGTGCCGGCAGCTTAGTGGGCGGAATCACAGATACGCAGTATTTT | CAGSLVGGITDTQYF
TRBJ2-5 | . | 14 | TRBV5-4 | . | TGTGCCAGCAGCGAGGGCCAGTCGAGGGAGACCCAGTACTTC | CASSEGQSRETQYF
TRBJ2-6 | . | 16 | TRBV6-5 | . | TGTGCCAGCAGTTATGGTGTAGAAGCTGGGGCCGACGTCCTGACTTTC | CASSYGVEAGADVLTF
TRBJ1-2 | . | 15 | TRBV20-1 | few | TGCAGTGCTAGTGGGAGCGGGGGTAACCTATACGGCTACACCTTC | CSASGSGGNLYGYTF
TRBJ2-7 | TRBD2 | 16 | TRBV7-2 | few | TGTGCCAGCAGCTTACTTAGCGGGGGCCCTCTCTACGAGCAGTACTTC | CASSLLSGGPLYEQYF
TRBJ2-3 | TRBD2 | 16 | TRBV5-1 | . | TGCGCCAGCAGCTGGGTTGGCGGGGGATACACAGATACGCAGTATTTT | CASSWVGGGYTDTQYF
TRBJ2-5 | . | 16 | TRBV11-2 | . | TGTGCCAGCAGCCCTCTCGTACTGCGGAGACAAGAGACCCAGTACTTC | CASSPLVLRRQETQYF
TRBJ2-5 | . | 16 | TRBV7-3 | . | TGTGCCAGCAGCGCCGAGGACCCACCTAAAGGGGAGACCCAGTACTTC | CASSAEDPPKGETQYF
TRBJ2-1 | TRBD2 | 16 | TRBV20-1 | few | TGCAGTGCTGAGGGGGGAGTAGCGGGGGTTTACAATGAGCAGTTCTTC | CSAEGGVAGVYNEQFF
TRBJ2-1 | TRBD1 | 12 | TRBV4-3 | few | TGCGCCAGCAGCCAAGGACAGGGGAGTACGTTCTTC | CASSQGQGSTFF
TRBJ2-7 | . | 12 | TRBV7-9 | . | TGTGCCAGCAGCTGGGCCGCGGGCGAGCAGTACTTC | CASSWAAGEQYF
TRBJ1-1 | TRBD1 | 16 | TRBV28 | . | TGTGCCAGCAGTTTAGGGACAGGGGTGGGGTACACTGAAGCTTTCTTT | CASSLGTGVGYTEAFF
TRBJ1-5 | . | 14 | TRBV10-3 | . | TGTGCCATCAGTCAGGACGAGGGCAATCAGCCCCAGCATTTT | CAISQDEGNQPQHF
TRBJ1-1 | . | 15 | TRBV6-1 | . | TGTGCCAGCACGCGCCTTTATCCCGGGGACACTGAAGCTTTCTTT | CASTRLYPGDTEAFF
TRBJ2-1 | . | 20 | TRBV4-1 | many | TGCGCCAGCAGCCAAGAGGTGGCGGGGAGGCTAGAAATAATTTACAATGAGCAGTTCTTC | CASSQEVAGRLEIIYNEQFF
TRBJ2-7 | . | 16 | TRBV7-2 | once | TGTACCAGCAGCTCGACTGGACCTACACCTACTTACGAGCAGTACTTC | CTSSSTGPTPTYEQYF
TRBJ2-3 | . | 14 | TRBV5-5 | . | TGTGCCAGCAGCTTGGCCATCGGGACAGATACGCAGTATTTT | CASSLAIGTDTQYF
TRBJ2-3 | TRBD2 | 16 | TRBV5-1 | . | TGCGCCAGCAGCTCTTTAGGACTAGCTGGCCCAGATACGCAGTATTTT | CASSSLGLAGPDTQYF
TRBJ1-4 | . | 14 | TRBV12-3/TRBV12-4 | few | TGTGCCAGCAGTTTAGGGTTCACTAATGAAAAACTGTTTTTT | CASSLGFTNEKLFF
TRBJ2-3 | . | 15 | TRBV7-3 | . | TGTGCCAGCAGCCCTGTGCAGGCCGGCACAGATACGCAGTATTTT | CASSPVQAGTDTQYF
TRBJ1-6 | TRBD1 | 16 | TRBV3-1 | few | TGTGCCAGCAGTCTCCTAGGACAGGGCTACAATTCACCCCTCCACTTT | CASSLLGQGYNSPLHF
TRBJ2-5 | . | 14 | TRBV7-2 | few | TGTGCCAGCAGCAGGGGACTGTACCAAGAGACCCAGTACTTC | CASSRGLYQETQYF
TRBJ1-2 | . | 12 | TRBV6-2/TRBV6-3 | . | TGTGCCAGCAGTGGGCAGCGCTATGGCTACACCTTC | CASSGQRYGYTF